The 10 T cell receptor beta chains below were found in one sample sequenced in a study of blood T cell repertoires in COVID-19. Sequencing used immunoSEQ multiplex PCR; TCRdb keeps in-frame clones, though not all of them. The sample consists of roughly 8,000 clones, under 85% of them appearing once. Material for sequencing was peripheral blood. The receptors were sampled from a human donor in a cohort sampled during active COVID-19.

The rearrangement joins TRBV5-1 to TRBJ2-5; 9 bases map to TRBD2. Germline V lookup: CDR1 SGHRS, CDR2 YFSETQ. The CDR3 extends over 15 amino acids. The V segment lost 3 bases and the J segment 5 bases; nucleotides outside the gene matches: 8. CDR3 loop: CASSSPSGEGETQYF. DNA for the CDR3: TGCGCCAGCAGCTCACCTAGCGGGGAGGGGGAGACCCAGTACTTC. Complete variable domain (other parts from reference TRBV5-1 and TRBJ2-5): KAGVTQTPRYLIKTRGQQVTLSCSPISGHRSVSWYQQTPGQGLQFLFEYFSETQRNKGNFPGRFSGRQFSNSRSEMNVSTLELGDSALYLCASSSPSGEGETQYFGPGTRLLVL.

This chain joins TRBV6-6 and TRBJ1-4; D is unresolved. This CDR3 has 13 residues. The V end was cut by 6 bases, the J end by 3 bases, with 8 bases between. The V gene's germline CDR1 is MNHNY and CDR2 SVGAGI (reference sequence). Written as DNA, the CDR3 is TGTGCCAGCAGGGGGAGGTCTAATGAAAAACTGTTTTTT. It yields the protein CASRGRSNEKLFF.

The rearrangement links TRBV4-3 to TRBJ2-1, with 10 bases identical to TRBD1. V shed 4 bases and J 5 bases; nucleotides not matched to a gene: 5. Germline CDR1 reads LGHNA; CDR2 reads YSLEER. This CDR3 has 15 amino acids. The CDR3 DNA follows: TGCGCCAGCAGCCTGGACAGGGGGGGCCACAATGAGCAGTTCTTC. Its protein product is CASSLDRGGHNEQFF.

The chain combines TRBV5-5 with TRBJ2-1; 7 bases map to TRBD2. Germline V lookup: CDR1 SGHKS, CDR2 YYEKEE (reference sequence). This CDR3 comprises 12 residues. V gave up 4 bases and J gave up 9 bases; unmatched junction bases: 4. The CDR3 nucleotides read TGTGCCAGCAGCCCGGGCGGGGGTGAGCAGTTCTTC. Translating it yields CASSPGGGEQFF.

This chain joins TRBV19 and TRBJ1-3, with 8 bases fitting TRBD1. V shed 9 bases, J shed 4 bases, and the junction held 8 bases outside the gene matches. CDR1 LNHDA and CDR2 SQIVND come from the germline V gene (reference sequence). The CDR3 sequence is 14 residues long. The CDR3 bases are TGTGCCAGCACCTACAGGGGGGCCGGAAACACCATATATTTT. It specifies CASTYRGAGNTIYF. Full variable domain (remainder filled in from reference TRBV19 and TRBJ1-3): DGGITQSPKYLFRKEGQNVTLSCEQNLNHDAMYWYRQDPGQGLRLIYYSQIVNDFQKGDIAEGYSVSREKKESFPLTVTSAQKNPTAFYLCASTYRGAGNTIYFGEGSWLTVV.

This clone was counted once. The CDR3 loop reads CASSLRLADYNEQFF. CDR3 nucleotide sequence: TGTGCCAGCAGCTTACGACTAGCGGACTACAATGAGCAGTTCTTC. The chain couples TRBV7-2 to TRBJ2-1; 9 bases match TRBD2. The V gene end was trimmed by 2 bases and the J gene end by 3 bases; junction bases not matched to a gene: 2. Germline values: CDR1 SGHTA, CDR2 FQGNSA. This CDR3 region has 15 residues.

The V call is TRBV18, the J call TRBJ2-7; 8 nucleotides match TRBD1. The CDR3 contains 15 residues. The germline V gene encodes CDR1 KGHSH and CDR2 LQKENI. With V trimmed by 6 bases and J by 4 bases, 11 bases remained unmatched. CDR3 bases: TGTGCCAGCTCCCCCGGACAGGGCCATCAATACGAGCAGTACTTC. This encodes CASSPGQGHQYEQYF.

The chain links TRBV2 to TRBJ2-2, with 11 bases that match TRBD2. CDR1 and CDR2 (germline): SNHLY, FYNNEI. CDR3 length: 17 amino acids. The V and J ends lost 1 base and 5 bases, in that order; junction bases with no gene match: 6. CDR3 coding DNA: TGTGCCAGCAGTGAAGTCACTAGCGGGAGAAGGACCGGGGAGCTGTTTTTT. It encodes CASSEVTSGRRTGELFF.

V is TRBV3-1 (or the pseudogene TRBV3-2) and J is TRBJ1-1; D is perhaps TRBD1 (5 bases). CDR3 size: 13 residues. Germline CDR1 and CDR2: LGHDT and YNNKEL (reference sequence). Trimming shortened V by 3 bases and J by 4 bases, and 9 bases separated the two germline ends. The chain's CDR3 is CASSHQGGTEAFF. The CDR3 DNA reads TGTGCCAGCAGCCATCAGGGCGGCACTGAAGCTTTCTTT.

For this clone: The same CDR3 is also encoded by other DNA sequences in this sample. The chain uses TRBV7-2 and TRBJ1-5, with 7 bases matching TRBD1. Germline V gene lookup returns CDR1 SGHTA and CDR2 FQGNSA. The CDR3 contains 15 residues. The trim removed 6 bases at V and 6 bases at J, leaving 11 bases unmatched. CDR3: CASRFTGEAGQPQHF. CDR3 sequence (DNA): TGTGCCAGCAGATTTACAGGGGAGGCGGGTCAGCCCCAGCATTTT.